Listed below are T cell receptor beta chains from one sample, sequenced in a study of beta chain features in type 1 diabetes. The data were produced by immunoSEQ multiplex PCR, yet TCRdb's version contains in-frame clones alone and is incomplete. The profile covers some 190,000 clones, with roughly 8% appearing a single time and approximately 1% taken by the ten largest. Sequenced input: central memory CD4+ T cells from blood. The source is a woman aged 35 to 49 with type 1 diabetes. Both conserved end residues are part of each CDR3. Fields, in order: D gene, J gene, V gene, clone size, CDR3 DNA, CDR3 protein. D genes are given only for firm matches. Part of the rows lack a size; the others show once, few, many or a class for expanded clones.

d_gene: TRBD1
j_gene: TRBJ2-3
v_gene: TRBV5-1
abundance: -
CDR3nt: TGCGCCAGCAGCTTTCAGGGGGAGAAAACAGATACGCAGTATTTT
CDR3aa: CASSFQGEKTDTQYF

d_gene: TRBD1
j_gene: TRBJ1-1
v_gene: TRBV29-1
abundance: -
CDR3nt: TGCAGCGGGATGGCGGCAGGGGGTACTGAAGCTTTCTTT
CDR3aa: CSGMAAGGTEAFF

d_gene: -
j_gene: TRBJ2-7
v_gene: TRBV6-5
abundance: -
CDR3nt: TGTGCCAGCAGTTCTGACAGGCTCTCCTACGAGCAGTACTTC
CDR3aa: CASSSDRLSYEQYF

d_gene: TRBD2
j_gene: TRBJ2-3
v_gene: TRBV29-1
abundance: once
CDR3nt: TGCAGCGTTGAAACGGGAGGGCCGTATACGCAGTATTTT
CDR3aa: CSVETGGPYTQYF

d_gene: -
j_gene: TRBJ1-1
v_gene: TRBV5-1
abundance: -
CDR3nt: TGCGCCAGCAGCTCAACGACCGGGACACCGAACACTGAAGCTTTCTTT
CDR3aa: CASSSTTGTPNTEAFF

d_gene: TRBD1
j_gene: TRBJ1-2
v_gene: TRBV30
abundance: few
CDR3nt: TGTGCCTGGTCAAGACAGGGACACAACTATGGCTACACCTTC
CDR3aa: CAWSRQGHNYGYTF

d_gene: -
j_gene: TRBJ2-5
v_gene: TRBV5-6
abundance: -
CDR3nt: TGTGCCAGCCAAAGCGGGTTACAGTACCAAGAGACCCAGTACTTC
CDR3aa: CASQSGLQYQETQYF

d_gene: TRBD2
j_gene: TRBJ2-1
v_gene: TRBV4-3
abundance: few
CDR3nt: TGCGCCAGCAGCCAAGAGGGAAGACTAGCGGGCCGTTACAATGAGCAGTTCTTC
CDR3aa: CASSQEGRLAGRYNEQFF

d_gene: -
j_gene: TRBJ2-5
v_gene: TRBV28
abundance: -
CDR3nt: TGTGCCAGCAGTACGGGCTCCCCGCGGGGGACCCAGTACTTC
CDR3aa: CASSTGSPRGTQYF

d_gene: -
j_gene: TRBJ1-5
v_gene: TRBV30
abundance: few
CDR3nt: TGTGCCTGGAGTGTAGGGGTTGGTCGGCCCCAGCATTTT
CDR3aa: CAWSVGVGRPQHF